This is a list of T cell receptor beta chains from one sample in a study of human T cells and chemical hapten exposure. TCRdb re-called the RACE reads through MiXCR, storing one row per CDR3 protein. The data show around 340,000 distinct CDR3 sequences, with around 7% seen just once and more than 7% held by the top ten. The sample here was whole blood, taken in connection with sensitization to the hapten diphenylcyclopropenone (DPC). Source of these receptors: a woman aged 18-29 years with alopecia areata. Some clones in this sample may be carry-over from other donors' samples. The CDR3 runs from the conserved cysteine through the conserved F or W. The D gene is left open where the match is weak. Clone size is given for some rows only: seen once, a few or many times, or a class if the clone is expanded.

size: many; D: TRBD1; V: TRBV2; J: TRBJ2-3; CDR3: CASRKGQGDTDTQYF; DNA: TGTGCCAGCAGGAAAGGACAGGGAGACACAGATACGCAGTATTTT
size: few; D: TRBD1; V: TRBV12-3/TRBV12-4; J: TRBJ1-2; CDR3: CASSNRGYGYTF; DNA: TGTGCCAGCAGTAACAGGGGCTATGGCTACACCTTC
size: many; D: TRBD1; V: TRBV4-2; J: TRBJ1-4; CDR3: CASQGGGEKLFF; DNA: TGTGCCAGCCAGGGGGGGGGTGAAAAACTGTTTTTT
size: few; D: TRBD1; V: TRBV20-1; J: TRBJ2-7; CDR3: CSATLTQGQGFSYEQYF; DNA: TGCAGTGCTACATTAACCCAGGGACAGGGGTTCTCCTACGAGCAGTACTTC
size: few; D: TRBD1; V: TRBV29-1; J: TRBJ2-6; CDR3: CSVVDRAGANVLTF; DNA: TGCAGCGTTGTAGACAGGGCAGGGGCCAACGTCCTGACTTTC
size: .; D: TRBD1; V: TRBV28; J: TRBJ1-4; CDR3: CASSLGPGQDYEKLFF; DNA: TGTGCCAGCAGTTTAGGGCCGGGACAGGACTATGAAAAACTGTTTTTT
size: .; D: .; V: TRBV21-1; J: TRBJ2-3; CDR3: CASSKEKLAFRNTQYF; DNA: TGTGCCAGCAGCAAAGAGAAGCTAGCCTTCCGGAATACGCAGTATTTT
size: .; D: .; V: TRBV6-2/TRBV6-3; J: TRBJ1-5; CDR3: CASDFTGHNQPQHF; DNA: TGTGCCAGCGACTTTACAGGGCATAATCAGCCCCAGCATTTT
size: few; D: TRBD1; V: TRBV18; J: TRBJ1-5; CDR3: CASSPPGQLNQPQHF; DNA: TGTGCCAGCTCACCACCGGGACAGTTAAATCAGCCCCAGCATTTT
size: .; D: .; V: TRBV6-2/TRBV6-3; J: TRBJ2-1; CDR3: CASSYSGIEQFF; DNA: TGTGCCAGCAGTTACAGTGGGATTGAGCAGTTCTTC
size: few; D: TRBD1; V: TRBV5-1; J: TRBJ1-5; CDR3: CASSPGQGVQPQHF; DNA: TGCGCCAGCAGCCCTGGACAGGGCGTTCAGCCCCAGCATTTT
size: many; D: .; V: TRBV6-2/TRBV6-3; J: TRBJ2-3; CDR3: CASNGHTDTQYF; DNA: TGTGCCTCAAATGGACACACAGATACGCAGTATTTT
size: many; D: .; V: TRBV2; J: TRBJ2-3; CDR3: CASSEDRPGGTSTDTQYF; DNA: TGTGCCAGCAGTGAAGATCGCCCTGGAGGGACTAGCACAGATACGCAGTATTTT